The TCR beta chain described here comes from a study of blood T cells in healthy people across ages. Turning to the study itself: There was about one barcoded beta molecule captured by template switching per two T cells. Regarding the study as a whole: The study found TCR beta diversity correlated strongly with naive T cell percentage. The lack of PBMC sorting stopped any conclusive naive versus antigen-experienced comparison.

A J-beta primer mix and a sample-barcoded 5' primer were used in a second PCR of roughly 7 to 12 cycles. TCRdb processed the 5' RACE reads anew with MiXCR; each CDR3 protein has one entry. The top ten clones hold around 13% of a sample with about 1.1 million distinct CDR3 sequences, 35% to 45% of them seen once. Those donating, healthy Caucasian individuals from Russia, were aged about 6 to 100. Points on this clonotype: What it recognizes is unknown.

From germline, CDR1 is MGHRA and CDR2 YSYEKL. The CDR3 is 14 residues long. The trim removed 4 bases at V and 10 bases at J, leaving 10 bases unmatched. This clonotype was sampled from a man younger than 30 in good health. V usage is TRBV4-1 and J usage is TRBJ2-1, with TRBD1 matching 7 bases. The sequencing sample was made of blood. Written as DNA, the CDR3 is TGCGCCAGCAGCCCTCCCACAGGGGCAGGGGAGCAGTTCTTC. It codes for CASSPPTGAGEQFF.